Below, 27 T cell receptor beta chains from the same sample are listed, as sequenced in a study of metastatic and nonmetastatic thyroid tumors (dated by TCRdb to about 2020). No treatment had been received by any patient before thyroid surgery. The library relied on PCR. TCRdb shows the sequencer as Illumina HiSeq 4000. The public reads were run again by TCRdb, first through fastp at Q25 and then through MiXCR, and only productive beta chains were kept. In all, the sample holds approximately 44,000 clones, and roughly 24% of those were seen once. The ten largest account for about 14% of the sample. Sequencing was performed on tumor tissue. Receptors were obtained from a female donor with papillary thyroid cancer or a benign thyroid nodule (not recorded which). Some clones in this sample may be carry-over from other donors' samples.

At least ten counts were recorded for this clone. This chain links TRBV10-2 with TRBJ2-5; TRBD1 aligns across 10 bases. In germline, CDR1 is WSHSY, CDR2 SAAADI. Trimming took 7 bases from V and 4 from J; bases not matched to a gene: 3. CDR3 length: 13 amino acids. For the CDR3, the DNA is TGCGCCAGCACGGACAGGGGGTCAGAGACCCAGTACTTC. It translates to CASTDRGSETQYF.

Details on this clone: Possible read error: a much larger clone is one base away. V and J are TRBV20-1 and TRBJ2-3; 10 bases line up with TRBD2. This CDR3 comprises 15 residues. V dropped 6 bases and J dropped 5; count of bases not matched to a gene: 11. Germline V gene lookup returns CDR1 DFQATT and CDR2 SNEGSKA (reference sequence). The CDR3, as DNA: TGCAGTGCGGAGACTAGCGGGTGGGCCAAAGATACGCAGTATTTT. It specifies CSAETSGWAKDTQYF.

A few counts support this clone. The V gene is TRBV28, the J gene TRBJ1-2; tentatively, D is TRBD1 (5 bases). This CDR3 is 13 amino acids long. Trimming took 9 bases from V and 8 from J, leaving 19 bases between them. Germline V gives CDR1 MDHEN, CDR2 SYDVKM. CDR3 loop: CARTQRGDRGYTF. The CDR3 DNA reads TGTGCCAGAACTCAACGGGGAGACAGAGGCTACACCTTC.

This clone was recorded at least ten times. The rearrangement joins TRBV29-1 to TRBJ2-7, with 8 positions matching TRBD1. Per the germline V gene, CDR1 is SQVTM and CDR2 is ANQGSEA. Trimming removed 8 bases from V and 2 bases from J; junction bases left unmatched: 8. This CDR3 comprises 13 residues. CDR3 loop: CSILGQGAYEQYF. CDR3 coding DNA: TGCAGCATACTCGGACAGGGAGCCTACGAGCAGTACTTC.

By share, this clone ranks as medium-sized. The chain employs TRBV19 and TRBJ2-5; weak D call: TRBD2 (6 bases). The CDR3 is made up of 12 amino acids. The germline V gene has CDR1 LNHDA and CDR2 SQIVND (reference sequence). V shed 11 bases and J shed 5 bases, with 15 bases lying between them. Here the CDR3 reads CAVGLAGETQYF. In DNA, the CDR3 is TGTGCCGTCGGCTTGGCGGGGGAGACCCAGTACTTC. Supplemented by reference TRBV19 and TRBJ2-5, the full variable domain reads DGGITQSPKYLFRKEGQNVTLSCEQNLNHDAMYWYRQDPGQGLRLIYYSQIVNDFQKGDIAEGYSVSREKKESFPLTVTSAQKNPTAFYLCAVGLAGETQYFGPGTRLLVL.

This clone was found a few times. One end of the junction does not line up with germline, which may come from a read error. V is TRBV7-2 and J is TRBJ1-6; TRBD1 aligns across 8 bases. Germline CDR1 and CDR2: SGHTA and FQGNSA. This CDR3 spans 15 amino acids. The CDR3 reads CAGSYDRGYNSPLQF. CDR3 bases: TGTGCCGGCAGTTATGACAGGGGATATAATTCACCCCTCCAATTT.

The chain joins TRBV6-4 to TRBJ2-1, with 7 bases fitting TRBD2. CDR1 is MRHNA and CDR2 is SNTAGT in the germline V gene. CDR3 length equals 13 residues. V lost 2 bases, J lost 7 bases, and 2 bases stayed unmatched. CDR3 region: CASSDVGGNEQFF. The CDR3 DNA follows: TGTGCCAGCAGTGACGTCGGGGGGAATGAGCAGTTCTTC.

This chain links TRBV5-1 with TRBJ2-5; D not resolved. The CDR3 has 13 residues. V was pared by 1 base and J by 1 base, with 5 bases between. Germline lookup yields CDR1 SGHRS and CDR2 YFSETQ. The CDR3 region has the DNA TGCGCCAGCAGCTTGACCCCCCAAGAGACCCAGTACTTC. Residues: CASSLTPQETQYF.

As DNA, the CDR3 is TGCAGTGCCGATACAGGGGGGGGTGGCTACACCTTC. Residues: CSADTGGGGYTF. The chain employs TRBV20-1 and TRBJ1-2; the match to TRBD1 covers 8 bases. The CDR3 is made up of 12 amino acids. CDR1 and CDR2 (germline): DFQATT, SNEGSKA (reference sequence). Losses at the gene ends were 6 bases for V and 7 bases for J; bases not matched to a gene: 7.

The V and J genes are TRBV3-1 and TRBJ1-2, with 10 bases lining up with TRBD1. J was trimmed by 8 bases and V by 7 bases; bases with no gene match: 7. Germline CDR1 LGHDT, CDR2 YNNKEL (reference sequence). The CDR3 consists of 13 residues. CDR3 residues: CASTDRDRGGYTF. CDR3 nucleotide sequence: TGTGCCAGCACGGACCGGGACAGGGGCGGCTACACCTTC.

This clone came up a few times. Here the CDR3 reads CSARQRTPDQPQHF. For the CDR3, the DNA is TGCAGTGCTCGACAGCGCACCCCAGATCAGCCCCAGCATTTT. The chain combines TRBV20-1 with TRBJ1-5, with D possibly TRBD1 on 5 matching bases. Germline CDR1 and CDR2: DFQATT and SNEGSKA (reference sequence). The V and J ends lost 5 bases and 5 bases respectively, with 16 bases between them. The CDR3 runs to 14 residues.

In the case of this clone: At one end, the junction sequence differs from germline, possibly due to a read error. This chain connects TRBV12-3 or TRBV12-4 to TRBJ2-7; 10 bases line up with TRBD1. The CDR3 has 14 residues. The chain's CDR3 is CPSRDPGQGYEQYF. In nucleotides, the CDR3 is TGTCCCAGCAGGGACCCGGGACAGGGGTACGAGCAGTACTTC.

This clone has more than one count but fewer than ten. The rearrangement joins TRBV9 to TRBJ1-6; unclear D gene. The CDR3 covers 12 residues. Germline CDR1 is SGDLS and CDR2 is YYNGEE. V was clipped by 3 bases and J by 6 bases, with 4 bases between them. CDR3 loop: CASSAANSPLHF. CDR3 bases: TGTGCCAGCAGCGCCGCTAATTCACCCCTCCACTTT.

This clone was counted ten times or more. The chain has TRBV12-3 or TRBV12-4 and TRBJ2-3; D uncertain. The CDR3 runs 13 residues. V gave up 6 bases and J gave up 5 bases, with 12 bases separating them. The CDR3 DNA reads TGTGCCAGCAGCCCCTGGGGTGGAGATACGCAGTATTTT. This gives the protein CASSPWGGDTQYF.

This clone has ten or more counts. This chain links TRBV15 with TRBJ1-1, with D possibly TRBD1 on 6 matching bases. Trimming cost V 0 bases and J 10 bases, with 15 bases left between them. The CDR3 has 14 amino acids. In germline, CDR1 is LNHNV, CDR2 YYDKDF (reference sequence). CDR3: CATSRDRGPGVAFF. For the CDR3, the DNA is TGTGCCACCAGCAGAGATCGGGGACCAGGGGTAGCTTTCTTT.

This clone was detected only once. The V gene is TRBV5-1, the J gene TRBJ2-3; unclear D gene. Germline V gene data show CDR1 as SGHRS and CDR2 as YFSETQ. V lost 4 bases to trimming and J lost 2 bases, with 5 bases between them. This CDR3 spans 12 amino acids. CDR3 in amino acids: CASSQTTDTQYF. The DNA for the CDR3 is TGCGCCAGCAGCCAGACCACAGATACGCAGTATTTT.

This clone has at least ten counts. A much larger clone differs by one base, so this may be a read error. In the same sample, other DNA sequences code for this CDR3. This rearrangement joins TRBV19 to TRBJ2-7; D might be TRBD2 (7 bases). Trimming removed 5 bases at V and 8 bases at J, with 22 bases between. This CDR3 has 15 residues. Germline V gene sequence: CDR1 LNHDA, CDR2 SQIVND (reference sequence). CDR3 bases: TGTGCCAGTAGTGTGGGAGGGACACCCGGAGGGAAGCAGTACTTC. Translated, it gives CASSVGGTPGGKQYF.

The chain joins TRBV2 to TRBJ2-7; 9 bases are a match to TRBD1. This CDR3 is 14 amino acids long. The germline V gene encodes CDR1 SNHLY and CDR2 FYNNEI. The ends lost 4 bases at V and 6 bases at J; junction bases unmatched: 7. The chain's CDR3 is CASSALDRGVEQYF. In DNA, the CDR3 is TGTGCCAGCAGTGCGTTGGACAGGGGAGTCGAGCAGTACTTC.

The chain carries TRBV5-4 and TRBJ1-2; 9 positions match TRBD1. V shed 5 bases and J 4 bases; nucleotides not matched to a gene: 6. The CDR3 loop spans 14 amino acids. Germline CDR1 SGHNT, CDR2 YYREEE (reference sequence). Here the CDR3 DNA reads TGTGCCAGCAGTCGGACAGGGGAGCGCTATGGCTACACCTTC. Protein: CASSRTGERYGYTF.

This clone was observed many times. The chain has TRBV12-3 or TRBV12-4 and TRBJ1-2; the match to TRBD1 covers 11 bases. This CDR3 has 16 residues. Trimming took 5 bases from V and 1 from J; bases not matched to a gene: 6. CDR3 DNA sequence: TGTGCCAGCAGTATGGCCGGGACAGGGGGTAACTATGGCTACACCTTC. Amino acid sequence: CASSMAGTGGNYGYTF.

This clone has a count of ten or more. V usage is TRBV4-1 and J usage is TRBJ1-2; maybe TRBD1 (5 bases). The CDR3 is 11 amino acids. Deletions cut 7 bases from V and 4 bases from J, with 7 bases between. CDR1 and CDR2 (germline): MGHRA, YSYEKL. CDR3 nucleotides: TGCGCCAGCAATGGGGGCTATGGCTACACCTTC. Its protein product is CASNGGYGYTF.

This clone has only a few counts. The gene calls are TRBV28 and TRBJ2-1, with D tentatively TRBD1 (6 bases). Germline V CDR1 and CDR2: MDHEN, SYDVKM. The CDR3 extends over 13 amino acids. Between the trimmed V and J ends, which lost 7 bases and 8 bases, there was a span of 15 bases. The CDR3 nucleotides are TGTGCCAGCAACCTACAGGGAACCGATGAGCAGTTCTTC. It specifies CASNLQGTDEQFF.

V is TRBV25-1 and J is TRBJ1-1; weak D call: TRBD1 (6 bases). The CDR3 contains 14 residues. Per the germline V gene, CDR1 is MGHDK and CDR2 is SYGVNS. V lost 6 bases to trimming and J lost 0 bases, with 11 bases between them. CDR3 coding DNA: TGTGCCAGCAGACAGACAGGACTGAACACTGAAGCTTTCTTT. Protein: CASRQTGLNTEAFF.

Only a few counts were recorded for this clone. This rearrangement joins TRBV27 to TRBJ2-5; 10 bases are shared with TRBD2. Germline V gene sequence: CDR1 MNHEY, CDR2 SMNVEV (reference sequence). The CDR3 extends over 16 amino acids. After removal of 8 bases from V and 3 bases from J, the junction contained 12 bases not matched to a gene. CDR3 DNA sequence: TGTGCCAGCGTTCCCCTACTAGCGGGGAGTAAAGAGACCCAGTACTTC. It yields the protein CASVPLLAGSKETQYF.

This clone was detected once. For the CDR3, the DNA is TGCAGTGCTAGAGATCGCACTCGCGTAGGCAAAAACATTCAGTACTTC. Its protein is CSARDRTRVGKNIQYF. The chain recombines TRBV20-1 with TRBJ2-4, with D uncertain. CDR1 and CDR2 from the germline V gene are DFQATT and SNEGSKA (reference sequence). V dropped 0 bases and J dropped 3 bases, with 15 bases sitting between them. CDR3 size: 16 residues.

This clone was seen at least ten times. The chain uses TRBV19 and TRBJ2-7; D is perhaps TRBD1 (6 bases). This CDR3 comprises 14 residues. CDR1 LNHDA and CDR2 SQIVND come from the germline V gene (reference sequence). Between the trimmed V and J ends, which lost 10 bases and 3 bases, there was a span of 19 bases. CDR3 nucleotides: TGTGCCATGAAATCAGGGGTGATGGGCTACGAGCAGTACTTC. It specifies CAMKSGVMGYEQYF. Supplemented by reference TRBV19 and TRBJ2-7, the full variable domain reads DGGITQSPKYLFRKEGQNVTLSCEQNLNHDAMYWYRQDPGQGLRLIYYSQIVNDFQKGDIAEGYSVSREKKESFPLTVTSAQKNPTAFYLCAMKSGVMGYEQYFGPGTRLTVT.

The chain combines TRBV5-1 with TRBJ2-7; 8 positions match TRBD1. The CDR3 covers 13 residues. V gave up 5 bases and J gave up 7 bases; unmatched junction bases: 8. Germline lookup yields CDR1 SGHRS and CDR2 YFSETQ. The CDR3 protein is CASRRTGRYEQYF. The CDR3 DNA reads as TGCGCCAGCAGAAGGACAGGGCGGTATGAGCAGTACTTC.